Listed below are T cell receptor beta chains from one sample, sequenced in a study of T cells in Graves' hyperthyroidism and ophthalmopathy. Using its own MiXCR run on the multiplex PCR reads, TCRdb lists one record per CDR3 protein. The repertoire holds about 710,000 distinct CDR3 sequences, with around 15% as singletons. Sequencing used blood. Source of these receptors: a man younger than 35 with Graves' hyperthyroidism. CDR3s include the opening cysteine and the closing phenylalanine or tryptophan. The order of the fields is V gene, J gene, D gene, clone size, CDR3 protein, CDR3 DNA. D genes are given only for firm matches. The size of a clone is reported for some rows only, either as once, few or many, or as a class for expanded clones.

v_call: TRBV20-1; j_call: TRBJ2-5; d_call: TRBD2; clone_size: few; cdr3_aa: CSARGGSSGTQETQYF; cdr3_nt: TGCAGTGCTAGAGGAGGGTCTAGCGGGACCCAAGAGACCCAGTACTTC
v_call: TRBV11-3; j_call: TRBJ2-3; d_call: NA; clone_size: many; cdr3_aa: CASSLQGELAGSTDTQYF; cdr3_nt: TGTGCCAGCAGTTTGCAGGGGGAATTGGCGGGGAGCACAGATACGCAGTATTTT
v_call: TRBV4-1; j_call: TRBJ2-5; d_call: NA; clone_size: NA; cdr3_aa: CASSHPTRDLGETQYF; cdr3_nt: TGCGCCAGCAGCCATCCCACCAGGGACCTGGGGGAGACCCAGTACTTC
v_call: TRBV20-1; j_call: TRBJ2-1; d_call: NA; clone_size: few; cdr3_aa: CSARDVAEQFF; cdr3_nt: TGCAGTGCTAGAGATGTCGCTGAGCAGTTCTTC
v_call: TRBV24-1; j_call: TRBJ2-3; d_call: NA; clone_size: NA; cdr3_aa: CATEGGADTQYF; cdr3_nt: TGTGCCACCGAAGGGGGGGCAGATACGCAGTATTTT
v_call: TRBV2; j_call: TRBJ1-5; d_call: NA; clone_size: many; cdr3_aa: CASSDTFSNQPQHF; cdr3_nt: TGTGCCAGCAGTGACACCTTTAGCAATCAGCCCCAGCATTTT
v_call: TRBV3-1; j_call: TRBJ2-1; d_call: NA; clone_size: many; cdr3_aa: CASSPTGGGIRKRYNEQFF; cdr3_nt: TGTGCCAGCAGCCCGACCGGCGGCGGGATAAGGAAGAGATACAATGAGCAGTTCTTC
v_call: TRBV11-3; j_call: TRBJ1-2; d_call: TRBD1; clone_size: NA; cdr3_aa: CASSPMGQGHYGYTF; cdr3_nt: TGTGCCAGCAGCCCTATGGGACAGGGTCATTATGGCTACACCTTC
v_call: TRBV20-1; j_call: TRBJ2-5; d_call: TRBD2; clone_size: many; cdr3_aa: CSANPPGLGTQETQYF; cdr3_nt: TGCAGTGCCAATCCTCCGGGACTAGGTACTCAAGAGACCCAGTACTTC
v_call: TRBV3-1; j_call: TRBJ2-5; d_call: TRBD1; clone_size: NA; cdr3_aa: CASSQAGGEETQYF; cdr3_nt: TGTGCCAGCAGCCAAGCAGGGGGCGAGGAGACCCAGTACTTC
v_call: TRBV10-3; j_call: TRBJ2-3; d_call: TRBD2; clone_size: NA; cdr3_aa: CATRTSGGTDTQYF; cdr3_nt: TGTGCCACCCGGACTAGCGGAGGCACAGATACGCAGTATTTT
v_call: TRBV7-9; j_call: TRBJ2-1; d_call: TRBD1; clone_size: few; cdr3_aa: CASSRRTGGPEQFF; cdr3_nt: TGTGCCAGCAGCCGCCGGACAGGGGGACCTGAGCAGTTCTTC
v_call: TRBV20-1; j_call: TRBJ1-6; d_call: NA; clone_size: many; cdr3_aa: CSARERRSNSPLHF; cdr3_nt: TGCAGTGCTAGAGAGCGCCGGTCTAATTCACCCCTCCACTTT
v_call: TRBV12-3/TRBV12-4; j_call: TRBJ2-7; d_call: NA; clone_size: NA; cdr3_aa: CASSLGGRYGEQYF; cdr3_nt: TGTGCCAGCAGTTTAGGGGGACGATATGGGGAGCAGTACTTC
v_call: TRBV29-1; j_call: TRBJ2-3; d_call: TRBD2; clone_size: many; cdr3_aa: CSAPGPGGNTDTQYF; cdr3_nt: TGCAGCGCTCCCGGACCGGGGGGTAACACAGATACGCAGTATTTT
v_call: TRBV19; j_call: TRBJ2-1; d_call: TRBD2; clone_size: few; cdr3_aa: CASSIAAPSGKNEQFF; cdr3_nt: TGTGCCAGTAGTATAGCGGCGCCTAGCGGGAAAAATGAGCAGTTCTTC
v_call: TRBV6-1; j_call: TRBJ1-6; d_call: TRBD1; clone_size: few; cdr3_aa: CASSELGQGRSPLHF; cdr3_nt: TGTGCCAGCAGTGAACTCGGACAGGGGCGTTCACCCCTCCACTTT
v_call: TRBV7-6; j_call: TRBJ2-1; d_call: TRBD2; clone_size: many; cdr3_aa: CASSLGLAGGDEQFF; cdr3_nt: TGTGCCAGCAGCTTAGGACTAGCGGGAGGGGATGAGCAGTTCTTC
v_call: TRBV2; j_call: TRBJ1-4; d_call: TRBD1; clone_size: NA; cdr3_aa: CASRPPGTGDFTNEKLFF; cdr3_nt: TGTGCCAGCAGGCCCCCCGGGACAGGTGACTTTACTAATGAAAAACTGTTTTTT
v_call: TRBV5-1; j_call: TRBJ2-5; d_call: NA; clone_size: NA; cdr3_aa: CASSTGDSGGEETQYF; cdr3_nt: TGCGCCAGCAGCACCGGAGATAGCGGAGGGGAAGAGACCCAGTACTTC
v_call: TRBV9; j_call: TRBJ2-3; d_call: TRBD2; clone_size: NA; cdr3_aa: CASSAGTSGNTDTQYF; cdr3_nt: TGTGCCAGCAGCGCCGGGACTAGCGGAAACACAGATACGCAGTATTTT
v_call: TRBV20-1; j_call: TRBJ2-1; d_call: TRBD2; clone_size: NA; cdr3_aa: CSVHSPGLAEQISYNEQFF; cdr3_nt: TGCAGTGTCCATTCTCCGGGACTAGCGGAACAAATCTCCTACAATGAGCAGTTCTTC
v_call: TRBV20-1; j_call: TRBJ2-5; d_call: TRBD1; clone_size: few; cdr3_aa: CSAIGQGEETQYF; cdr3_nt: TGCAGTGCTATCGGACAGGGGGAAGAGACCCAGTACTTC
v_call: TRBV6-2/TRBV6-3; j_call: TRBJ2-5; d_call: NA; clone_size: NA; cdr3_aa: CASSHRDVSETQYF; cdr3_nt: TGTGCCAGCAGCCACCGGGACGTTAGCGAGACCCAGTACTTC
v_call: TRBV3-1; j_call: TRBJ2-1; d_call: NA; clone_size: few; cdr3_aa: CASSRGGAGSYNELFF; cdr3_nt: TGTGCCAGCAGCCGTGGAGGGGCCGGCTCCTACAATGAGCTGTTCTTC
v_call: TRBV27; j_call: TRBJ2-1; d_call: TRBD2; clone_size: many; cdr3_aa: CASSSRTSGRQSSYNEQFF; cdr3_nt: TGTGCCAGCAGTTCCCGGACTAGCGGGAGGCAGAGCTCCTACAATGAGCAGTTCTTC
v_call: TRBV12-3/TRBV12-4; j_call: TRBJ2-7; d_call: TRBD2; clone_size: NA; cdr3_aa: CASSHGTSGDYEQYF; cdr3_nt: TGTGCCAGCAGCCACGGGACTAGCGGGGACTACGAGCAGTACTTC
v_call: TRBV11-2; j_call: TRBJ2-7; d_call: NA; clone_size: many; cdr3_aa: CASSLELSYEQYF; cdr3_nt: TGTGCCAGCAGCTTAGAACTGTCCTACGAGCAGTACTTC
v_call: TRBV19; j_call: TRBJ2-7; d_call: NA; clone_size: NA; cdr3_aa: CASQQGGNYEQYF; cdr3_nt: TGTGCCAGCCAACAGGGGGGGAACTACGAGCAGTACTTC